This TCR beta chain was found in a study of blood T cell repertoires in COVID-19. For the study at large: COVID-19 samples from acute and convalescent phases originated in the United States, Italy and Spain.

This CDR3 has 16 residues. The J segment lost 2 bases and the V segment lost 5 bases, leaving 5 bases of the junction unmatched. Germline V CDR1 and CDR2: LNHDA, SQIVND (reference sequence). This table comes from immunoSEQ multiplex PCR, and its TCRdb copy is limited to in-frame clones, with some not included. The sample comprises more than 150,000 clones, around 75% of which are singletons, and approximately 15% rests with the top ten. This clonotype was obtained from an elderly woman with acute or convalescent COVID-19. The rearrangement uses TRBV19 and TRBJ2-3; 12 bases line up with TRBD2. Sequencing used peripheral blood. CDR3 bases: TGTGCCAGTAGTCTAGCGGGGGGGCCCCCCACAGATACGCAGTATTTT. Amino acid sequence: CASSLAGGPPTDTQYF.